This TCR beta chain was recovered during a study of blood T cell repertoires in COVID-19. The wider study: Samples came from the United States, Italy and Spain, spanning acute and convalescent COVID-19. Nucleic acid was either cDNA or gDNA, and it came from T cells, B-cell-depleted T cells, or PBMCs.

Germline V gene data show CDR1 as SNHLY and CDR2 as FYNNEI. The CDR3 extends over 12 residues, inclusive of both ends. As concerns this clone: The limits of the CDR3 on the DNA are not certain, so only TCRdb's listed CDR3 is given.

Individuals aged roughly 18 to 100 years were recruited from approximately 22 US areas. Profiled with immunoSEQ multiplex PCR; TCRdb holds only in-frame clones, not every one. The sample has 300,000 to 500,000 clones, roughly 90% seen once. Sequencing was carried out using PBMCs or T cells enriched from blood (not recorded which). The receptor's source is a woman between 25 and 40 years old with acute COVID-19. The chain employs TRBV2 and TRBJ1-1; TRBD1, the D gene given by the table, was not confirmed from the DNA. This CDR3 reads CASSVGRGTTFF.